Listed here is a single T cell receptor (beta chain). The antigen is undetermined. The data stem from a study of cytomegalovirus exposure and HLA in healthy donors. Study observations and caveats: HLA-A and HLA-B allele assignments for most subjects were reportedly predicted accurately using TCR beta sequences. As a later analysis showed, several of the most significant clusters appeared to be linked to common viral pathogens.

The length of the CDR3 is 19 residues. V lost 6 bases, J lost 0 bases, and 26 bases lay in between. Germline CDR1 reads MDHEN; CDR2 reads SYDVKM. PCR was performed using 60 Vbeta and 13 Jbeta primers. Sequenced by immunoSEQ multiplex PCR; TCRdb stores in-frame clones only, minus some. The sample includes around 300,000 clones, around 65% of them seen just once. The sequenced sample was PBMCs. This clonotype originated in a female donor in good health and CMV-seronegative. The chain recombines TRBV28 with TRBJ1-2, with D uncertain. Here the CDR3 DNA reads TGTGCCAGCAGCTCCGGCGGCAGATACTCCTCTTCCCCTAACTATGGCTACACCTTC. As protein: CASSSGGRYSSSPNYGYTF.